These 19 T cell receptor beta chains came from one sample sequenced in a study of T cell responses to AZD1222 COVID-19 vaccine listed by TCRdb under 2021. Libraries came from the immunoSEQ multiplex PCR assay. Sourced from immuneACCESS, this table was stored by TCRdb with only in-frame sequences that have V and J called. A share of the clones is absent; for the studies checked, an unresolved V gene accounts for under half, and the remainder has no known explanation. The sample contains approximately 150,000 clones, about 86% of them found a single time. The ten top clones hold about 4.9% of the sample. Reading the label with the study, this specimen's time point is: about 28 days (+/-7) after the second vaccine dose. The specimen was peripheral blood, collected 28 days after the second AZD1222 dose. The receptor set was obtained from an adult who received the AZD1222 COVID-19 vaccine.

The V and J genes are TRBV27 and TRBJ1-1; D call uncertain. V gave up 3 bases and J gave up 0 bases, with 8 bases separating them. The length of the CDR3 is 14 residues. Looked up from germline, CDR1 is MNHEY and CDR2 is SMNVEV (reference sequence). CDR3 sequence reads: CASSLGWVNTEAFF. Here the CDR3 DNA reads TGTGCCAGCAGTTTGGGGTGGGTGAACACTGAAGCTTTCTTT.

This clone has only a few counts. CDR3: CASSVAGGSSYEQYF. The CDR3 DNA reads TGTGCCAGCAGCGTAGCCGGGGGGAGCTCCTACGAGCAGTACTTC. This sequence joins TRBV9 and TRBJ2-7; 7 bases align to TRBD2. The CDR3 spans 15 residues. CDR1 and CDR2 (germline): SGDLS, YYNGEE. V gave up 0 bases and J gave up 0 bases; unmatched junction bases: 3.

V and J are TRBV4-2 and TRBJ2-3; 9 bases align to TRBD2. The CDR3 has 16 residues. V shed 1 base, J shed 5 bases, and the junction held 7 bases outside the gene matches. Per the germline V gene, CDR1 is LGHNA and CDR2 is YNFKEQ. The chain's CDR3 is CASSQGQRGVGDTQYF. CDR3 sequence (DNA): TGTGCCAGCAGCCAAGGGCAGCGGGGGGTTGGAGATACGCAGTATTTT.

The V and J genes are TRBV2 and TRBJ2-7, with 11 bases fitting TRBD2. The V and J ends lost 8 bases and 3 bases, in that order; junction bases with no gene match: 6. Germline CDR1 and CDR2: SNHLY and FYNNEI. CDR3 size: 14 residues. CDR3 in DNA: TGTGCCAGCCTGTCGGGACTAGCGGACTACGAGCAGTACTTC. Protein product: CASLSGLADYEQYF.

The chain joins TRBV11-3 to TRBJ2-5; D may be TRBD2 (6 bases). Germline values: CDR1 SGHNT, CDR2 YENEEA. Between the trimmed V and J ends, which lost 5 bases and 4 bases, there was a span of 20 bases. This CDR3 has 16 residues. CDR3 DNA sequence: TGTGCCAGCAGCCCAGGGACCGCTGGGGGGTCAGAGACCCAGTACTTC. It translates to CASSPGTAGGSETQYF.

This clone was recorded only once. Other DNA sequences within the sample encode an identical CDR3. The chain employs TRBV12-3 or TRBV12-4 and TRBJ2-7; D remains unclear. The CDR3 consists of 12 residues. The germline V and J ends were trimmed by 1 base and 1 base, with 2 bases remaining between them. The CDR3 nucleotides read TGTGCCAGCAGTTTAGGGTCCTACGAGCAGTACTTC. This translates into CASSLGSYEQYF.

The chain employs TRBV5-1 and TRBJ2-5; 16 positions match TRBD2. The CDR3 consists of 18 residues. V lost 4 bases, J lost 5 bases, and 11 bases stayed unmatched. CDR1 is SGHRS, CDR2 YFSETQ, per germline. This CDR3 reads CASSPGTSGRAERETQYF. For the CDR3, the DNA is TGCGCCAGCAGCCCTGGGACTAGCGGGAGGGCAGAGAGGGAGACCCAGTACTTC.

The V gene is TRBV5-1, the J gene TRBJ1-2, with 7 bases lining up with TRBD1. The CDR3 has 16 residues. Germline CDR1 is SGHRS and CDR2 is YFSETQ. Trimming cost V 4 bases and J 2 bases; bases outside gene matches: 11. CDR3 sequence (DNA): TGCGCCAGCAGCACACAGACAGGGACCTCCAACTATGGCTACACCTTC. As protein: CASSTQTGTSNYGYTF. The variable domain in full, completed from reference TRBV5-1 and TRBJ1-2, reads KAGVTQTPRYLIKTRGQQVTLSCSPISGHRSVSWYQQTPGQGLQFLFEYFSETQRNKGNFPGRFSGRQFSNSRSEMNVSTLELGDSALYLCASSTQTGTSNYGYTFGSGTRLTVV.

V usage is TRBV7-6 and J usage is TRBJ2-5; 10 nucleotides align to TRBD2. The J segment lost 5 bases and the V segment lost 2 bases, leaving 8 bases of the junction unmatched. This CDR3 comprises 16 residues. Germline CDR1 SGHVS, CDR2 FNYEAQ. DNA of the CDR3: TGTGCCAGCAGCTTATCCAGCGGGGGGGCGTGGGAGACCCAGTACTTC. It specifies CASSLSSGGAWETQYF.

This chain connects TRBV3-1 (or the pseudogene TRBV3-2) to TRBJ2-3, with TRBD2 matching 8 bases. The CDR3 extends over 16 amino acids. Trimming cost V 0 bases and J 7 bases; bases outside gene matches: 9. Germline loops: CDR1 LGHDT, CDR2 YNNKEL (reference sequence). CDR3 loop: CASSQEGTSRLNTQYF. The CDR3 nucleotides read TGTGCCAGCAGCCAAGAAGGGACTAGTAGGCTAAATACGCAGTATTTT.

The rearrangement joins TRBV24-1 to TRBJ2-5; 7 nucleotides match TRBD1. Germline lookup yields CDR1 KGHDR and CDR2 SFDVKD. The CDR3 contains 13 residues. The V and J ends lost 9 bases and 0 bases, in that order; junction bases with no gene match: 3. CDR3 coding DNA: TGTGCCACCGGGGACAGCCACCAAGAGACCCAGTACTTC. Protein: CATGDSHQETQYF.

This rearrangement joins TRBV7-9 to TRBJ2-1, with TRBD2 matching 9 bases. From germline, CDR1 is SEHNR and CDR2 FQNEAQ (reference sequence). CDR3 length equals 14 residues. Germline trimming cut 8 bases from V and 4 bases from J; bases unmatched to any gene: 6. CDR3: CASGLAGIYNEQFF. The CDR3 DNA reads as TGTGCCAGCGGTCTAGCGGGGATTTACAATGAGCAGTTCTTC.

The chain links TRBV11-2 to TRBJ2-5; TRBD1 might be the D (6 bases). Germline V CDR1 and CDR2: SGHAT, FQNNGV. Trimming pared 3 bases from V and 2 bases from J, leaving 10 bases between. The CDR3 loop spans 14 amino acids. In DNA, the CDR3 is TGTGCCAGCAGCTTTCAGGGGATTCAAGAGACCCAGTACTTC. Translation gives CASSFQGIQETQYF.

This rearrangement joins TRBV5-6 to TRBJ1-5; no clear D. This CDR3 spans 14 amino acids. Germline CDR1 reads SGHDT; CDR2 reads YYEEEE. V was cut by 1 base and J by 2 bases, with 7 bases left in between. CDR3 region: CASSLRVGNQPQHF. The CDR3 region has the DNA TGTGCCAGCAGCTTGCGAGTCGGCAATCAGCCCCAGCATTTT.

Here the CDR3 DNA reads TGTGCCAGCAGTTACTCGGACCTCTCCAACTATGGCTACACCTTC. It encodes CASSYSDLSNYGYTF. The chain joins TRBV6-5 to TRBJ1-2; no definite D call. This CDR3 is 15 amino acids long. V was pared by 0 bases and J by 2 bases, with 10 bases between. Germline V gene data show CDR1 as MNHEY and CDR2 as SVGAGI.

The chain recombines TRBV7-2 with TRBJ2-3; D remains ambiguous. This CDR3 is built from 13 residues. Trimming took 4 bases from V and 2 from J, leaving 7 bases between them. Germline loops: CDR1 SGHTA, CDR2 FQGNSA. Written as DNA, the CDR3 is TGTGCCAGCAGCTACCGACCCACAGATACGCAGTATTTT. Translation gives CASSYRPTDTQYF.

The rearrangement links TRBV5-5 to TRBJ2-4, with 7 nucleotides matching TRBD1. Germline CDR1 is SGHKS and CDR2 is YYEKEE (reference sequence). The CDR3 spans 14 residues. Germline trimming cut 4 bases from V and 5 bases from J; bases unmatched to any gene: 6. CDR3 region: CASSVTGVENIQYF. The CDR3, as DNA: TGTGCCAGCAGCGTCACAGGGGTGGAAAACATTCAGTACTTC.

This clone was found once. The V gene is TRBV10-3, the J gene TRBJ2-1; D possibly uses TRBD1 or TRBD2 (6 bases each). The V gene lost 3 bases and the J gene lost 0 bases, with 9 bases spanning the gap. The germline CDR1 and CDR2 sequences are ENHRY and SYGVKD. This CDR3 is built from 15 residues. The CDR3 sequence is CAISDGGSSYNEQFF. The CDR3 DNA sequence: TGTGCCATCAGTGACGGGGGCAGCTCCTACAATGAGCAGTTCTTC.

The chain has TRBV2 and TRBJ1-4; no firm D call. The CDR3 extends over 12 amino acids. Germline V lookup: CDR1 SNHLY, CDR2 FYNNEI. Trimming took off 8 bases at V and 7 bases at J, with 11 bases between the two ends. The CDR3 DNA reads as TGTGCCAGCGAGGACGTCTCTGAAAAACTGTTTTTT. Residues: CASEDVSEKLFF.